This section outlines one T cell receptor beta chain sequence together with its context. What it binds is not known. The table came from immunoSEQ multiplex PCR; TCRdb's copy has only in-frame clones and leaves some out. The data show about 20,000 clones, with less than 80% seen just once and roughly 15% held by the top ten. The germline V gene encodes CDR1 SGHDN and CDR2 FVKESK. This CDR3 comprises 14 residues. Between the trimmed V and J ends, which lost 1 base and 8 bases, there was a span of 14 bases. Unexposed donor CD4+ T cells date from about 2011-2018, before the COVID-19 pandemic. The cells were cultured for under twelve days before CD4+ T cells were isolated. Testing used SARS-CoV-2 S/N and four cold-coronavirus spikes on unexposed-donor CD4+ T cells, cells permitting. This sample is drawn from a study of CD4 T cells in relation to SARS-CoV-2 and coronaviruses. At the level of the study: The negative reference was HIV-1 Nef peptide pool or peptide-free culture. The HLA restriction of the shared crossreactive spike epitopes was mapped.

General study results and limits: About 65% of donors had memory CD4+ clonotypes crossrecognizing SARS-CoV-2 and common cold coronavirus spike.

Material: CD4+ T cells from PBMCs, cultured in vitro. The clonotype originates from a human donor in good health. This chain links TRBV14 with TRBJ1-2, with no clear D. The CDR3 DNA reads TGTGCCAGCAGCCAAGTGGGGTCGGCCCCAGGCTACACCTTC. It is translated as CASSQVGSAPGYTF.